Listed below are T cell receptor beta chains from one sample, sequenced in a study of shared clonotypes between healthy human individuals. Assay: immunoSEQ multiplex PCR; the TCRdb copy retains only in-frame clones and omits some. The table lists millions of clones, 85% to 95% of them singletons, with around 0.13% in the top ten. The sequenced sample was naive CD4+ T cells sorted from blood. The receptors derive from a man aged 18 to 29 in good health. CDR3s include the opening cysteine and the closing phenylalanine or tryptophan.

v_call	cdr3_aa
TRBV25-1	CASSESLAGDEQFF
TRBV11-2	CASSLGSLAGQETQYF
TRBV2	CASQAQGGGYTF
TRBV19	CASSPDRGLSYEQYF
TRBV19	CASSGKAFNQPQHF
TRBV7-9	CASSPVGGTEAFF
TRBV5-4	CASSWGLPRGDLTDTQYF
TRBV5-4	CASSSPPSGNTGELFF
TRBV27	CASSRTGKQSIGVSPLHF
TRBV11-2	CASSLEPFASYEQYF
TRBV7-9	CASSFETQYF
TRBV7-2	CASSFERLNYGYTF
TRBV30	CAATRQGPGEQYF
TRBV6-5	CATWDRAGGYTF
TRBV7-7	CASSLVGPAGTGELFF
TRBV28	CASSFFGGSSGNTIYF
TRBV4-3	CASSQGTAAGELFF
TRBV30	CAWRRGRTTSGNTIYF
TRBV10-3	CAISGMTGTSGAPSYEQYF
TRBV19	CASSPGTVSYEQYF
TRBV11-3	CASSFSRLSEQYF
TRBV28	CASSKKNEQFF
TRBV5-6	CASSLSFNQPQHF
TRBV15	CATSREGLVYGYTF
TRBV13	CASSLGVLLSYEQYF
TRBV5-1	CASSTRDRGNTEAFF
TRBV6-5	CASIPGPNYGYTF
TRBV7-2	CASSPTAGFQETQYF
TRBV9	CASSVALDRAYGYTF
TRBV6-6	CASRPTGPYGYTF
TRBV4-1	CASSQGGSVDEQYF
TRBV6-5	CATQDIRGTGELFF
TRBV5-1	CASSRTGATYGYTF
TRBV30	CAWSVGTASSYEQYF
TRBV10-3	CAIGFSGGENEKLFF
TRBV6-5	CASSYWGSGYNGELFF
TRBV30	CAWSPGTSGEQYF
TRBV5-1	CASSLAPAAGTDTQYF
TRBV19	CASSSRQTYFSYNEQFF
TRBV5-4	CASSPDLIGGQETQYF
TRBV4-1	CASSHYWGAANEKLFF
TRBV25-1	CASSARDLSTDTQYF
TRBV7-3	CASSPGQIEKLFF
TRBV28	CASTLGQGYGYTF
TRBV5-1	CASSLGQGMGTDTQYF
TRBV30	CAWSVPPPVILAGGDYEQYF